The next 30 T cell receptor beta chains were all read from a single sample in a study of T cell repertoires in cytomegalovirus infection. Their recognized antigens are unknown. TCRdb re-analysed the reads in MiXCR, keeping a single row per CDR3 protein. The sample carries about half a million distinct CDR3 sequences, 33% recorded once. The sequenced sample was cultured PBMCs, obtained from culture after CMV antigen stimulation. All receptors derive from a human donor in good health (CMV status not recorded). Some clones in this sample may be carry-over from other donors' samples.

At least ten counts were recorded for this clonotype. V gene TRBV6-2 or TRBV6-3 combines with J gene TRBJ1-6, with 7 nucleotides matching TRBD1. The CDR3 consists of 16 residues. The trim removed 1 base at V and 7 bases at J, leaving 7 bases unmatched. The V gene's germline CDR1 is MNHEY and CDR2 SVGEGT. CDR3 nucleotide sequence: TGTGCCAGCAGTTACTTCCCCGGGACAGCGAATTCACCCCTCCACTTT. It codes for CASSYFPGTANSPLHF.

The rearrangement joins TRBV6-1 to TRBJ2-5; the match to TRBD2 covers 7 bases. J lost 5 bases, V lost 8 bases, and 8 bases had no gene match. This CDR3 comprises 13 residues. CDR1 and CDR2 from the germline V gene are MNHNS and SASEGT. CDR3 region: CASASGGRETQYF. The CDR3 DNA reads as TGTGCCAGCGCGTCGGGAGGACGGGAGACCCAGTACTTC.

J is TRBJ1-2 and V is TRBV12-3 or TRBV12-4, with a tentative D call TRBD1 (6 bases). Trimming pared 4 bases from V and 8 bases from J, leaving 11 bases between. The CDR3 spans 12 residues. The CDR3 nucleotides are TGTGCCAGCAGTTCAACAGGGCAGGGCTACACCTTC. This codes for CASSSTGQGYTF.

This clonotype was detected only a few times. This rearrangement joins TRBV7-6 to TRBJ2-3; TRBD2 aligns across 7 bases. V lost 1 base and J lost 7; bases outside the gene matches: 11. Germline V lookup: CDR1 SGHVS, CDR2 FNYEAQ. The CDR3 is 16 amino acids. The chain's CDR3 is CASSLVTGGGGNTQYF. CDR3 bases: TGTGCCAGCAGCTTAGTAACGGGAGGCGGTGGGAATACGCAGTATTTT. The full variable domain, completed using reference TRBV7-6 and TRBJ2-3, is GAGVSQSPRYKVTKRGQDVALRCDPISGHVSLYWYRQALGQGPEFLTYFNYEAQQDKSGLPNDRFSAERPEGSISTLTIQRTEQRDSAMYRCASSLVTGGGGNTQYFGPGTRLTVL.

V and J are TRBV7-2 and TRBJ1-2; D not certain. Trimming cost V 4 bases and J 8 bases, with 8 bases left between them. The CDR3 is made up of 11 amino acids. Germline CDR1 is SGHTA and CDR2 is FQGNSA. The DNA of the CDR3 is TGTGCCAGCAGCTCCCGATACGGCTACACCTTC. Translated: CASSSRYGYTF.

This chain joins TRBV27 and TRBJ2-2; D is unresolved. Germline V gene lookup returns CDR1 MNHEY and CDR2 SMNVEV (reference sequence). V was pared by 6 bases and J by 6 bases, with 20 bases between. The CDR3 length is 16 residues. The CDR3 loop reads CASSPWTSTPSGELFF. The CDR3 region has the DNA TGTGCCAGCAGCCCCTGGACCTCAACCCCATCCGGGGAGCTGTTTTTT.

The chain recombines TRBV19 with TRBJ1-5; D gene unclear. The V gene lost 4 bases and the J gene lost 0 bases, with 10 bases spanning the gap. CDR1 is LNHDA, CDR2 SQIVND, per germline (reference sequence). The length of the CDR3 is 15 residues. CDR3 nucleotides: TGTGCCAGTAGTAGCGGCCCTTATAGCAATCAGCCCCAGCATTTT. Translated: CASSSGPYSNQPQHF. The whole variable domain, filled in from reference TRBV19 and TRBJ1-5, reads DGGITQSPKYLFRKEGQNVTLSCEQNLNHDAMYWYRQDPGQGLRLIYYSQIVNDFQKGDIAEGYSVSREKKESFPLTVTSAQKNPTAFYLCASSSGPYSNQPQHFGDGTRLSIL.

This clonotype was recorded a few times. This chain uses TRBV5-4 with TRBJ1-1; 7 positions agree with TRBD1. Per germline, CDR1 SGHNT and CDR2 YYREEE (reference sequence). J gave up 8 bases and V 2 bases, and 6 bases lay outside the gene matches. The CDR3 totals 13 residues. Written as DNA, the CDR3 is TGTGCCAGCAGCTTTCGAGGGGGCCCGGAAGCTTTCTTT. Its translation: CASSFRGGPEAFF.

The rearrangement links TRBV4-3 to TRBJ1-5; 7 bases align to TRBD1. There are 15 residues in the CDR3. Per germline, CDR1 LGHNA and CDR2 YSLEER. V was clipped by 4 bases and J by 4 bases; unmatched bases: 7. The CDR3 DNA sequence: TGCGCCAGCAGCCCTAGACAGGGTATTAATCAGCCCCAGCATTTT. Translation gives CASSPRQGINQPQHF.

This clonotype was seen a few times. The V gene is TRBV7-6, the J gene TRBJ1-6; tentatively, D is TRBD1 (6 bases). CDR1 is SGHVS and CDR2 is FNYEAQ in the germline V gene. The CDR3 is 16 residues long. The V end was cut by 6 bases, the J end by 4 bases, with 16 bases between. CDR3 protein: CASRLTGGPYNSPLHF. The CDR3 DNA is TGTGCCAGCAGACTCACGGGGGGCCCGTATAATTCACCCCTCCACTTT.

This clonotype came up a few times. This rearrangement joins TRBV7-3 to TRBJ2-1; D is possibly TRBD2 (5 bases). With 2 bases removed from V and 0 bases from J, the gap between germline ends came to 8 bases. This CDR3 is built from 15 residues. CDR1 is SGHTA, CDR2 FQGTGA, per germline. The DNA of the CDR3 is TGTGCCAGCAGCTTAGAACTAGTCTCCTACAATGAGCAGTTCTTC. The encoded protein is CASSLELVSYNEQFF.

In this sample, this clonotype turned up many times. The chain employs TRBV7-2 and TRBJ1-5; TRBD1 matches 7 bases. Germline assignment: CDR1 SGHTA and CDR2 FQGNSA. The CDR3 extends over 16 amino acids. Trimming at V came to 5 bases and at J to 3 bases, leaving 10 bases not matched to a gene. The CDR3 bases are TGTGCCAGCAGCGACGATAGGACAGGCTCCAATCAGCCCCAGCATTTT. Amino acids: CASSDDRTGSNQPQHF.

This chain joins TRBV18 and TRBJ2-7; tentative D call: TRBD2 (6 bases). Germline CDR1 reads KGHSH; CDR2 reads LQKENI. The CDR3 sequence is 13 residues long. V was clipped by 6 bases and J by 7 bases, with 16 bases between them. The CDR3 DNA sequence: TGTGCCAGCTCTCCAGCTGCAGGGAGGGAGCAGTACTTC. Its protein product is CASSPAAGREQYF.

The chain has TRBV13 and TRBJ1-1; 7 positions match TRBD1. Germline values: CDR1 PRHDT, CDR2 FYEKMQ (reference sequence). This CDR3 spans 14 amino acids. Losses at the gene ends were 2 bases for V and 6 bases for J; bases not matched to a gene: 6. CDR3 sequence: CASSLSGGAAEAFF. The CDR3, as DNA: TGTGCCAGCAGCTTATCAGGGGGAGCCGCTGAAGCTTTCTTT.

CDR3 bases: TGTGCCAGTAGTATTTCTAGCGGGAGGGCCAGAGCTGAGACCCAGTACTTC. Its protein product is CASSISSGRARAETQYF. The chain carries TRBV19 and TRBJ2-5; 12 bases align to TRBD2. CDR1 is LNHDA, CDR2 SQIVND, per germline (reference sequence). The CDR3 contains 17 residues. Trimming cost V 3 bases and J 5 bases; bases outside gene matches: 10. The complete variable domain, with remaining parts taken from reference TRBV19 and TRBJ2-5, reads DGGITQSPKYLFRKEGQNVTLSCEQNLNHDAMYWYRQDPGQGLRLIYYSQIVNDFQKGDIAEGYSVSREKKESFPLTVTSAQKNPTAFYLCASSISSGRARAETQYFGPGTRLLVL.

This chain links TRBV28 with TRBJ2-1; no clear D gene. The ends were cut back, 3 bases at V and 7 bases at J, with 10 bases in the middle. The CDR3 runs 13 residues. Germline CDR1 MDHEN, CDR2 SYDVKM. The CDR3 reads CASSFLGRNEQFF. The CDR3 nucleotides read TGTGCCAGCAGTTTCCTAGGACGTAATGAGCAGTTCTTC.

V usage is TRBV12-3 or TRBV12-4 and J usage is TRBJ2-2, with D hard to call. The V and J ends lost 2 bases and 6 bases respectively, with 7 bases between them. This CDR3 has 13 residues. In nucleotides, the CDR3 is TGTGCCAGCAGTTTACGGGCGCCCGGGGAGCTGTTTTTT. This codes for CASSLRAPGELFF.

The CDR3 nucleotides are TGCGCCAGCAGCTTGGTTGGGGGAGGTAAAGAGCAGTACTTC. This gives the protein CASSLVGGGKEQYF. The chain joins TRBV5-1 to TRBJ2-7; possible D gene TRBD2, 6 bases. The germline V gene has CDR1 SGHRS and CDR2 YFSETQ. Trimming left V 0 bases short and J 7 bases short, with 14 bases between. The CDR3 extends over 14 amino acids.

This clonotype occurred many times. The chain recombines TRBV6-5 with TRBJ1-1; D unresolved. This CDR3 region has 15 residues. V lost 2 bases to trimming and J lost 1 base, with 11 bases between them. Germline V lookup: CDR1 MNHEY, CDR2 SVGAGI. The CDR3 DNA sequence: TGTGCCAGCAGTTACCGGGCCAGCAAGAACACTGAAGCTTTCTTT. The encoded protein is CASSYRASKNTEAFF.

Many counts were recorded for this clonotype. Here the CDR3 reads CASSEYRTGFGEAFF. As DNA, the CDR3 is TGCGCCAGCAGTGAGTATCGCACAGGGTTTGGTGAAGCTTTCTTT. This chain joins TRBV10-1 and TRBJ1-1, with D tentatively TRBD1 (6 bases). The CDR3 consists of 15 residues. Germline-derived CDR1 and CDR2 are WNHNN and SYGVQD (reference sequence). Between the trimmed V and J ends, which lost 1 base and 7 bases, there was a span of 16 bases.

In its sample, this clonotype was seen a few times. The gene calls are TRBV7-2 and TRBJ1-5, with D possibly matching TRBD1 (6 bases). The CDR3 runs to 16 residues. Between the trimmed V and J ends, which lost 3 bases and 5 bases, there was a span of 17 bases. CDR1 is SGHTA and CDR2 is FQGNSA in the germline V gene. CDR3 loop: CASSFKAGGRDQPQHF. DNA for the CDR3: TGTGCCAGCAGCTTTAAGGCCGGGGGCAGGGATCAGCCCCAGCATTTT. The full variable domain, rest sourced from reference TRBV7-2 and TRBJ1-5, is GAGVSQSPSNKVTEKGKDVELRCDPISGHTALYWYRQSLGQGLEFLIYFQGNSAPDKSGLPSDRFSAERTGGSVSTLTIQRTQQEDSAVYLCASSFKAGGRDQPQHFGDGTRLSIL.

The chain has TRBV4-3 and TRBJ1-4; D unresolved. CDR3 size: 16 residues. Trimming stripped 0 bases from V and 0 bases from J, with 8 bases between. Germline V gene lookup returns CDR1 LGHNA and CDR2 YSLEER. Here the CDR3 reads CASSQDMGATNEKLFF. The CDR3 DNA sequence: TGCGCCAGCAGCCAAGATATGGGTGCAACTAATGAAAAACTGTTTTTT.

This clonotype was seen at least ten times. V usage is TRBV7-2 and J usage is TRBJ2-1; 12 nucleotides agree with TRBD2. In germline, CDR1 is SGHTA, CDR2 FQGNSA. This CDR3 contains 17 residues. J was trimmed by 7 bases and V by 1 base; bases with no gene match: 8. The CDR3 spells CASSLEWTSGTKNEQFF. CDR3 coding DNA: TGTGCCAGCAGCTTAGAATGGACTAGCGGGACAAAAAATGAGCAGTTCTTC.

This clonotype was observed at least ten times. The chain's CDR3 is CASSTRFRGQDSPLHF. CDR3 sequence (DNA): TGTGCCAGCAGCACCCGATTCAGGGGGCAGGATTCACCCCTCCACTTT. This chain joins TRBV7-2 and TRBJ1-6; 8 bases fit TRBD1. Germline V gene sequence: CDR1 SGHTA, CDR2 FQGNSA. The CDR3 is made up of 16 amino acids. The V segment lost 5 bases and the J segment 8 bases; nucleotides outside the gene matches: 11.

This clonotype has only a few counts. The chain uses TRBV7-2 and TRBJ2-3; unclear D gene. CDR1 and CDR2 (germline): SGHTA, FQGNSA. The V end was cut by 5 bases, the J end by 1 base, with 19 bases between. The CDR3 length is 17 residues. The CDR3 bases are TGTGCCAGCAGCCCGCGAGCCCTTAATGGAGGCACAGATACGCAGTATTTT. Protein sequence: CASSPRALNGGTDTQYF.

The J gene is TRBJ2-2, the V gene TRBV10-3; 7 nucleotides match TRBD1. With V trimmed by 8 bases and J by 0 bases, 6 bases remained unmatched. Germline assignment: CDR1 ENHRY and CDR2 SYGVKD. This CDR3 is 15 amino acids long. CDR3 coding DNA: TGTGCCATCGGCGGACAGGAGCCGAACACCGGGGAGCTGTTTTTT. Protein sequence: CAIGGQEPNTGELFF.

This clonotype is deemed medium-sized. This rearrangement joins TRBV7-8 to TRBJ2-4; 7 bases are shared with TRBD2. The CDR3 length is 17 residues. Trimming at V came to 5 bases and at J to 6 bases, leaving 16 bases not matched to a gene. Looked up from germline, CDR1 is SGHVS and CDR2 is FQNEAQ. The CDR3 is CASSPYGLVTLVNIQYF. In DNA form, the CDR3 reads TGTGCCAGCAGCCCCTACGGACTAGTGACATTGGTAAACATTCAGTACTTC. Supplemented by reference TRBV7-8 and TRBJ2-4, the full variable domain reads GAGVSQSPRYKVAKRGQDVALRCDPISGHVSLFWYQQALGQGPEFLTYFQNEAQLDKSGLPSDRFFAERPEGSVSTLKIQRTQQEDSAVYLCASSPYGLVTLVNIQYFGAGTRLSVL.

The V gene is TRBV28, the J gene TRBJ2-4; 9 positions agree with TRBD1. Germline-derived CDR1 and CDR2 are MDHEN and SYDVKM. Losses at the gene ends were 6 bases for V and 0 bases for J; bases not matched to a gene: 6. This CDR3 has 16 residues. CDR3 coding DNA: TGTGCCAGCAGGCGGACAGGGGAGCTAGCCAAAAACATTCAGTACTTC. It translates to CASRRTGELAKNIQYF. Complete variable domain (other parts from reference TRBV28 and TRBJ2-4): DVKVTQSSRYLVKRTGEKVFLECVQDMDHENMFWYRQDPGLGLRLIYFSYDVKMKEKGDIPEGYSVSREKKERFSLILESASTNQTSMYLCASRRTGELAKNIQYFGAGTRLSVL.

The CDR3 sequence: CASSWAGAHQPQHF. As DNA, the CDR3 is TGTGCCAGCAGCTGGGCCGGGGCCCATCAGCCCCAGCATTTT. The chain couples TRBV7-4 to TRBJ1-5; D is possibly TRBD1 (5 bases). Trimming stripped 4 bases from V and 5 bases from J, with 12 bases between. This CDR3 comprises 14 residues. Germline V gene lookup returns CDR1 SGHVT and CDR2 SQSDAQ.

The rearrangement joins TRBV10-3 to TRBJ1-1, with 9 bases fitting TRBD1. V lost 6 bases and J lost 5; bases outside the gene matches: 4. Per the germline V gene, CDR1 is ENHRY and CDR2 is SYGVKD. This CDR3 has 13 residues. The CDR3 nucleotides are TGTGCCATCAGCCAGACAGGGGGTACTGAAGCTTTCTTT. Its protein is CAISQTGGTEAFF.